These T cell receptor beta chains were read from a single sample in a study of shared clonotypes between healthy human individuals. The method was immunoSEQ multiplex PCR; TCRdb's version includes in-frame clones alone and lacks a portion of them. The sample lists about 1.5 million clones, nearly 99% occurring once. Sequencing was carried out using naive CD4+ T cells sorted from blood. The receptors stem from a man between 25 and 39 years old in good health. The CDR3 runs from the conserved cysteine through the conserved F or W. D genes are given only for firm matches. Not every row has a clone size; where given, it reads once, few, many or a size class.

abundance,j_gene,v_gene,d_gene,CDR3nt,CDR3aa
-,TRBJ2-1,TRBV11-2,-,TGTGCCAGCAGCTTATTGCTCTACAATGAGCAGTTCTTC,CASSLLLYNEQFF
few,TRBJ2-2,TRBV7-2,-,TGTGCCAGCAGTTACAGGGTACTCACCGGGGAGCTGTTTTTT,CASSYRVLTGELFF
-,TRBJ2-2,TRBV9,TRBD2,TGTGCCAGCAGCGTAGGGTCTAGCGGGGGGACCGGGGAGCTGTTTTTT,CASSVGSSGGTGELFF
once,TRBJ2-1,TRBV25-1,-,TGTGCCAGCACCGGGACGTCCGCCGAGCAGTTCTTC,CASTGTSAEQFF
once,TRBJ2-7,TRBV28,-,TGTGCCAGCACACTCCCGGGGAGGTCAGCAACCTACGAGCAGTACTTC,CASTLPGRSATYEQYF
-,TRBJ1-3,TRBV11-2,-,TGTGCCAGCAGCTTAAAGGGGGCTGGAAACACCATATATTTT,CASSLKGAGNTIYF
-,TRBJ2-1,TRBV6-5,-,TGTGCCCCTCAACTTACGGAGAGCTCCTACAATGAGCAGTTCTTC,CAPQLTESSYNEQFF
-,TRBJ2-2,TRBV6-5,TRBD1,TGTGCCAGCAGTAAGGGACAGGCTCCCGGGGAGCTGTTTTTT,CASSKGQAPGELFF
-,TRBJ2-7,TRBV11-3,-,TGTGCCAGCAGCTTAGGAGTAAGTACCGAAAACGAGCAGTACTTC,CASSLGVSTENEQYF
-,TRBJ2-4,TRBV6-1,-,TGTGCCAGCAGTGAAGCAGGAGCCAAAAACATTCAGTACTTC,CASSEAGAKNIQYF
-,TRBJ2-2,TRBV5-6,TRBD1,TGTGCCAGCAGCGTGGACAGGGTCGACACCGGGGAGCTGTTTTTT,CASSVDRVDTGELFF
-,TRBJ2-7,TRBV5-1,TRBD1,TGCGCCAGCAGCCTGGACAGGGTAGGGCAGTACTTC,CASSLDRVGQYF
-,TRBJ1-5,TRBV11-2,-,TGTGCCAGCAGCTTAGAGCAGGGAGGACAGCCCCAGCATTTT,CASSLEQGGQPQHF
-,TRBJ2-7,TRBV5-4,-,TGTGCCAGCAGCTTGAGTACTACTCTCGAGCAGTACTTC,CASSLSTTLEQYF
-,TRBJ2-7,TRBV27,TRBD1,TGTGCCAGCAGTCCCGACAGGGTTCTAATTAGCGAGCAGTACTTC,CASSPDRVLISEQYF
-,TRBJ2-5,TRBV11-3,TRBD2,TGTGCCAGCAGCTTAGGACGACTAGCGGGAGGGCGGAGAGAGACCCAGTACTTC,CASSLGRLAGGRRETQYF
once,TRBJ1-5,TRBV6-5,-,TGTGCCAGCAGCCCCGACCGGACAGTCCCTAGGCCCCAGCATTTT,CASSPDRTVPRPQHF
-,TRBJ2-1,TRBV5-5,-,TGTGCCAGCAGCTCGACAGGAAACAATGAGCAGTTCTTC,CASSSTGNNEQFF
-,TRBJ2-5,TRBV30,TRBD2,TGTGCCTGGAGTGGGATAGCGGGCCTCCCTCAAGAGACCCAGTACTTC,CAWSGIAGLPQETQYF
-,TRBJ2-1,TRBV15,TRBD1,TGTGCCACCAGCATTGAGGGCCAGGGGGCCCCAGACCGTTACAATGAGCAGTTCTTC,CATSIEGQGAPDRYNEQFF
-,TRBJ2-7,TRBV9,TRBD1,TGTGCCAGCGGACCGGGACAGTCCCTTGGCTCCTACGAGCAGTACTTC,CASGPGQSLGSYEQYF
-,TRBJ2-5,TRBV13,-,TGTGCCAGCAGCTTAGGTGGGGAAGGAGAGACCCAGTACTTC,CASSLGGEGETQYF
-,TRBJ2-2,TRBV5-4,TRBD1,TGTGCCAGCAGCAGATCGGGACAGGGGAACACCGGGGAGCTGTTTTTT,CASSRSGQGNTGELFF
-,TRBJ2-1,TRBV9,-,TGTGCCAGCAGCACAATATTTAATGAGCAGTTCTTC,CASSTIFNEQFF
-,TRBJ2-7,TRBV11-2,-,TGTGCCAGCAGCCCGGGACTGTCCTACGAGCAGTACTTC,CASSPGLSYEQYF
-,TRBJ2-1,TRBV4-3,TRBD2,TGCGCCAGCAGCCCAAGATTAGCGGGAGAAGACAATGAGCAGTTCTTC,CASSPRLAGEDNEQFF